These 16 T cell receptor beta chains were all obtained from the same sample, sequenced in a study of shared clonotypes between healthy human individuals. TCRdb's copy holds only in-frame clones and misses some; the assay was immunoSEQ multiplex PCR. The sample consists of about 550,000 clones, roughly 95% of them appearing once. As defined, naive CD8 cells were CD45RO-negative and positively selected for CCR7, with terminally differentiated effector memory CD45RA+ cells excluded. The sample comprised naive CD8+ T cells sorted from blood. Receptors were obtained from a woman aged 25 to 45 in good health.

CDR3 protein: CASSLEGNEKLFF. CDR3 in DNA: TGTGCCAGCAGCTTGGAGGGGAATGAAAAACTGTTTTTT. This rearrangement joins TRBV5-6 to TRBJ1-4; D perhaps matches TRBD1 (5 bases). CDR3 length: 13 amino acids. Germline values: CDR1 SGHDT, CDR2 YYEEEE. V lost 0 bases to trimming and J lost 5 bases, with 5 bases between them.

The chain couples TRBV27 to TRBJ2-5; D gene uncertain. The J call may be faulty, since TRBJ2-7 better matches the DNA end. The CDR3 spans 11 residues. Germline V gene sequence: CDR1 MNHEY, CDR2 SMNVEV (reference sequence). The chain's CDR3 is CASSFGNEQYF. CDR3 DNA sequence: TGTGCCAGCAGTTTCGGTAACGAGCAGTACTTC.

V is TRBV19 and J is TRBJ2-7, with 8 bases identical to TRBD1. V gave up 7 bases and J gave up 1 base; unmatched junction bases: 6. The germline V gene encodes CDR1 LNHDA and CDR2 SQIVND (reference sequence). This CDR3 is built from 14 residues. CDR3 DNA sequence: TGTGCCAGTATGGGACAGGAATTATCCTACGAGCAGTACTTC. This sequence encodes CASMGQELSYEQYF. Combining the CDR3 with reference TRBV19 and TRBJ2-7 gives the whole variable domain DGGITQSPKYLFRKEGQNVTLSCEQNLNHDAMYWYRQDPGQGLRLIYYSQIVNDFQKGDIAEGYSVSREKKESFPLTVTSAQKNPTAFYLCASMGQELSYEQYFGPGTRLTVT.

V gene TRBV2 combines with J gene TRBJ2-7; TRBD2 aligns across 11 bases. Germline CDR1 reads SNHLY; CDR2 reads FYNNEI. The J segment lost 3 bases and the V segment lost 6 bases, leaving 4 bases of the junction unmatched. This CDR3 comprises 14 residues. The CDR3 sequence: CASSPGLADYEQYF. Written as DNA, the CDR3 is TGTGCCAGCAGCCCGGGACTAGCGGACTACGAGCAGTACTTC.

A note on this clone: This sample also contains other DNA sequences that code for the same CDR3. This sequence joins TRBV27 and TRBJ1-2; D remains ambiguous. Trimming stripped 8 bases from V and 2 bases from J, with 12 bases between. This CDR3 has 13 amino acids. Germline V lookup: CDR1 MNHEY, CDR2 SMNVEV (reference sequence). CDR3 loop: CASSLTDNYGYTF. The CDR3 nucleotides are TGTGCCAGCTCGTTAACGGACAACTATGGCTACACCTTC.

Details on this clone: In the same sample, other DNA sequences code for this CDR3. V and J are TRBV28 and TRBJ1-1; D gene ambiguous. This CDR3 has 12 amino acids. Germline V gene data show CDR1 as MDHEN and CDR2 as SYDVKM. V lost 6 bases and J lost 0, with 5 bases in between. The CDR3 sequence: CASSGLNTEAFF. CDR3 coding DNA: TGTGCCAGCAGCGGACTGAACACTGAAGCTTTCTTT.

V gene TRBV5-1 combines with J gene TRBJ2-1; D ambiguous. CDR3 length equals 15 residues. Trimming removed 0 bases from V and 7 bases from J, with 14 bases in between. Germline values: CDR1 SGHRS, CDR2 YFSETQ. CDR3 loop: CASSLASIPMNEQFF. CDR3 in DNA: TGCGCCAGCAGCTTGGCCTCTATTCCAATGAATGAGCAGTTCTTC.

This sequence joins TRBV19 and TRBJ2-7; D ambiguous. V was shortened by 0 bases and J by 1 base, with 4 bases between the two germline ends. The CDR3 spans 13 residues. CDR1 is LNHDA and CDR2 is SQIVND in the germline V gene (reference sequence). This CDR3 is CASSIDISYEQYF. In DNA, the CDR3 is TGTGCCAGTAGTATAGACATATCCTACGAGCAGTACTTC. The full variable domain, in which reference TRBV19 and TRBJ2-7 provide the parts outside the CDR3, is DGGITQSPKYLFRKEGQNVTLSCEQNLNHDAMYWYRQDPGQGLRLIYYSQIVNDFQKGDIAEGYSVSREKKESFPLTVTSAQKNPTAFYLCASSIDISYEQYFGPGTRLTVT.

The chain joins TRBV25-1 to TRBJ1-4; 9 positions match TRBD1. Germline-derived CDR1 and CDR2 are MGHDK and SYGVNS. This CDR3 contains 18 residues. V lost 0 bases to trimming and J lost 7 bases; unmatched junction nucleotides: 12. Written as DNA, the CDR3 is TGTGCCAGCAGTGAATACAATCTGGACAGGGGAGGAAGTGAAAAACTGTTTTTT. It codes for CASSEYNLDRGGSEKLFF.

The V gene is TRBV27, the J gene TRBJ1-1; a possible D gene is TRBD1 (5 bases). With 4 bases removed from V and 9 bases from J, the gap between germline ends came to 21 bases. This CDR3 contains 15 residues. Germline assignment: CDR1 MNHEY and CDR2 SMNVEV (reference sequence). CDR3 residues: CASSSLVAGNIQAFF. CDR3 sequence (DNA): TGTGCCAGCAGTTCACTCGTGGCAGGGAATATCCAAGCTTTCTTT.

V is TRBV6-5 and J is TRBJ2-6; D unclear. This CDR3 spans 14 amino acids. Trimming took 5 bases from V and 7 from J, leaving 12 bases between them. Per the germline V gene, CDR1 is MNHEY and CDR2 is SVGAGI. CDR3 protein: CASSRPVGANVLTF. DNA of the CDR3: TGTGCCAGCAGTCGTCCCGTTGGTGCCAACGTCCTGACTTTC.

In this sample, this clone turned up a few times. This chain joins TRBV5-4 and TRBJ1-1; no firm D call. The CDR3 spans 13 residues. The ends were cut back, 0 bases at V and 5 bases at J, with 8 bases in the middle. Per germline, CDR1 SGHNT and CDR2 YYREEE (reference sequence). CDR3 protein: CASSLGWVTEAFF. CDR3 DNA sequence: TGTGCCAGCAGCTTGGGATGGGTTACTGAAGCTTTCTTT.

The V gene is TRBV6-6, the J gene TRBJ2-3, with D unresolved. Germline V lookup: CDR1 MNHNY, CDR2 SVGAGI (reference sequence). Trimming removed 7 bases from V and 3 bases from J, with 14 bases in between. The CDR3 sequence is 14 residues long. The DNA for the CDR3 is TGTGCCAGCACCCATTCGCACCCAACAGATACGCAGTATTTT. It translates to CASTHSHPTDTQYF.

V gene TRBV5-6 combines with J gene TRBJ1-1; D is undetermined. Germline values: CDR1 SGHDT, CDR2 YYEEEE. The ends were cut back, 2 bases at V and 5 bases at J, with 10 bases in the middle. The CDR3 runs to 13 residues. The DNA of the CDR3 is TGTGCCAGCAGCTTAGTCCGGCGAACTGAAGCTTTCTTT. This encodes CASSLVRRTEAFF. The variable domain in full, with the rest retrieved from reference TRBV5-6 and TRBJ1-1, is DAGVTQSPTHLIKTRGQQVTLRCSPKSGHDTVSWYQQALGQGPQFIFQYYEEEERQRGNFPDRFSGHQFPNYSSELNVNALLLGDSALYLCASSLVRRTEAFFGQGTRLTVV.

The rearrangement uses TRBV7-2 and TRBJ2-2; 12 nucleotides agree with TRBD2. The CDR3 loop spans 19 amino acids. Germline V gene data show CDR1 as SGHTA and CDR2 as FQGNSA. Trimming took 4 bases from V and 3 from J; bases not matched to a gene: 12. In DNA, the CDR3 is TGTGCCAGCAGCTCCCAGGGACTAGCGGGTCGACTTTACACCGGGGAGCTGTTTTTT. Amino acid sequence: CASSSQGLAGRLYTGELFF.

This chain uses TRBV6-6 with TRBJ2-7; tentatively, D is TRBD1 or TRBD2 (5 bases each). The CDR3 is 14 amino acids. V dropped 5 bases and J dropped 3 bases, with 14 bases sitting between them. CDR1 is MNHNY and CDR2 is SVGAGI in the germline V gene (reference sequence). CDR3 bases: TGTGCCAGCAGTCCCCGGGACGCAGACTACGAGCAGTACTTC. Protein: CASSPRDADYEQYF.